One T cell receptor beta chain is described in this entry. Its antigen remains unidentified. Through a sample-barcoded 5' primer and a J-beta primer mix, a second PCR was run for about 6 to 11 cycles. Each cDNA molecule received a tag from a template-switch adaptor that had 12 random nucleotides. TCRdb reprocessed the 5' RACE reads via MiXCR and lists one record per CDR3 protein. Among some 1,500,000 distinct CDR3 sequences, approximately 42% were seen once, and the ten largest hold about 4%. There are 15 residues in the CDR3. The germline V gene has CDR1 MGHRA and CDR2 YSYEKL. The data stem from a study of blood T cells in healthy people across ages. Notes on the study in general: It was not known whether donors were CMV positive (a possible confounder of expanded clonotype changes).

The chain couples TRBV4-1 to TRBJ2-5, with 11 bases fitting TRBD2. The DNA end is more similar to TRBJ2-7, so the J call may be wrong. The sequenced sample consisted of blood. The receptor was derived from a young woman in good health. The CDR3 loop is CASSQATSGRYEQYF. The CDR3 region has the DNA TGCGCCAGCAGCCAGGCCACTAGCGGGAGATACGAGCAGTACTTC.